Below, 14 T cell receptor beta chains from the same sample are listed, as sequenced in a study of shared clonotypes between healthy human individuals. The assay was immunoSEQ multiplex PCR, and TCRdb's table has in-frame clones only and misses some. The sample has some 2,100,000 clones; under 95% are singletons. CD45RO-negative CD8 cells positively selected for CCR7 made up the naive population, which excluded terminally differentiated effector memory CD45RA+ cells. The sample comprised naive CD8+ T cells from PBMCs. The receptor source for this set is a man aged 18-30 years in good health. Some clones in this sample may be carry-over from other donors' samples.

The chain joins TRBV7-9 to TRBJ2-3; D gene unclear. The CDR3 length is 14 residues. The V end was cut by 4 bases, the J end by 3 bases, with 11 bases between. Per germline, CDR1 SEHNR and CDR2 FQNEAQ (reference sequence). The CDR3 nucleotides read TGTGCCAGCAGCTCAAGGGCAGGAACAGATACGCAGTATTTT. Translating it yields CASSSRAGTDTQYF. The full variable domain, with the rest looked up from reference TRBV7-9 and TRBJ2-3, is DTGVSQNPRHKITKRGQNVTFRCDPISEHNRLYWYRQTLGQGPEFLTYFQNEAQLEKSRLLSDRFSAERPKGSFSTLEIQRTEQGDSAMYLCASSSRAGTDTQYFGPGTRLTVL.

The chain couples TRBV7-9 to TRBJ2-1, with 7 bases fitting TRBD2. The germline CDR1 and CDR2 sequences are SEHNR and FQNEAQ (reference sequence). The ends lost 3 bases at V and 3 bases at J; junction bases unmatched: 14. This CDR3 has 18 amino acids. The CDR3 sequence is CASSFPPGGTRDYNEQFF. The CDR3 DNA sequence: TGTGCCAGCAGCTTTCCACCGGGAGGCACCCGCGACTACAATGAGCAGTTCTTC.

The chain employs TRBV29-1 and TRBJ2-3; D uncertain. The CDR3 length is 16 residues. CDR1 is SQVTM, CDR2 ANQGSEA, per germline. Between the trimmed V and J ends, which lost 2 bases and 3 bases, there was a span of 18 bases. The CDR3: CSVETSYGFGTDTQYF. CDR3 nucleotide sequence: TGCAGCGTTGAAACCTCCTATGGCTTTGGGACAGATACGCAGTATTTT.

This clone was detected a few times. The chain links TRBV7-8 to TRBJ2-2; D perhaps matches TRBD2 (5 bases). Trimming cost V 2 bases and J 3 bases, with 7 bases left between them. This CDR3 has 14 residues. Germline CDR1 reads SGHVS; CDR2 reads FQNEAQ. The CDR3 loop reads CASSLRGYTGELFF. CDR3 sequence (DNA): TGTGCCAGCAGCTTACGGGGATACACCGGGGAGCTGTTTTTT.

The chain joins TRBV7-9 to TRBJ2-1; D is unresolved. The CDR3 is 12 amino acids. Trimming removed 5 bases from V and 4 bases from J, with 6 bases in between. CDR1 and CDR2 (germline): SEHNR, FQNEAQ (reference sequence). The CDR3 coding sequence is TGTGCCAGCAGCGGGAAGTACAATGAGCAGTTCTTC. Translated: CASSGKYNEQFF. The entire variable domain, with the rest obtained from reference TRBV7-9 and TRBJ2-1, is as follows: DTGVSQNPRHKITKRGQNVTFRCDPISEHNRLYWYRQTLGQGPEFLTYFQNEAQLEKSRLLSDRFSAERPKGSFSTLEIQRTEQGDSAMYLCASSGKYNEQFFGPGTRLTVL.

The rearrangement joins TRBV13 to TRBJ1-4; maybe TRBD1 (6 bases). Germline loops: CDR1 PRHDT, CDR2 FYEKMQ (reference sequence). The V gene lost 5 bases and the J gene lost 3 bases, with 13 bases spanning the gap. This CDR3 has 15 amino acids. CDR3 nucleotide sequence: TGTGCCAGCAGCCTACAGGGAGGTGCTAATGAAAAACTGTTTTTT. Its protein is CASSLQGGANEKLFF.

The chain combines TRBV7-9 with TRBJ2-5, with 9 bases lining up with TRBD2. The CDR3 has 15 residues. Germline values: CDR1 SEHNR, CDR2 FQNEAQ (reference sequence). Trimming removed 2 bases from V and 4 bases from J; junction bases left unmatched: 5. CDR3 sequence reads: CASSLSAGGVETQYF. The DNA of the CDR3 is TGTGCCAGCAGCTTATCAGCGGGAGGCGTAGAGACCCAGTACTTC.

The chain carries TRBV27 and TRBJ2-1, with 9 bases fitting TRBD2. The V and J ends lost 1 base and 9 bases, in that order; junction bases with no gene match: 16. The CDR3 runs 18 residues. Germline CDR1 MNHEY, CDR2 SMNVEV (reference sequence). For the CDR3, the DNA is TGTGCCAGCAGTTTATGGGTGAGGGGGGGACTAGCCTGGACTGAGCAGTTCTTC. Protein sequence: CASSLWVRGGLAWTEQFF.

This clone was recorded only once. CDR3 loop: CASGERLAGVYEQYF. CDR3 DNA sequence: TGTGCCAGCGGGGAACGACTAGCGGGAGTCTACGAGCAGTACTTC. The rearrangement links TRBV6-5 to TRBJ2-7, with 12 bases that match TRBD2. The CDR3 is 15 amino acids. Germline CDR1 and CDR2: MNHEY and SVGAGI. V shed 8 bases, J shed 3 bases, and the junction held 8 bases outside the gene matches.

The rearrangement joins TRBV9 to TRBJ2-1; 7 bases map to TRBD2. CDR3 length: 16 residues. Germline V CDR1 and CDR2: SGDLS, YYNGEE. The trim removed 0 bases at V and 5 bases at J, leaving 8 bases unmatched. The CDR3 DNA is TGTGCCAGCAGCGTAGGAGGGCGGGAGTCCCACAATGAGCAGTTCTTC. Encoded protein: CASSVGGRESHNEQFF.

CDR3 DNA: TGTGCCAGCAGCGACGGGGGCGCTATCGGGGGCATTCAGTACTTC. Encoded protein: CASSDGGAIGGIQYF. The chain combines TRBV9 with TRBJ2-4; D is possibly TRBD1 or TRBD2 (6 bases each). The ends were cut back, 3 bases at V and 9 bases at J, with 19 bases in the middle. Germline V CDR1 and CDR2: SGDLS, YYNGEE. The CDR3 length is 15 residues.

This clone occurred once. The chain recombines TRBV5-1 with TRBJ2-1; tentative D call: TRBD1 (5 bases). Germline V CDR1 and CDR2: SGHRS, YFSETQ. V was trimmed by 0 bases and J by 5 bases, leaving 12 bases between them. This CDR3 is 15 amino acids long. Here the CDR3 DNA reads TGCGCCAGCAGCTTGGAGTTGGCCAGGGACAATGAGCAGTTCTTC. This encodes CASSLELARDNEQFF. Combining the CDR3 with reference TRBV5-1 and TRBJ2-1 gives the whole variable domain KAGVTQTPRYLIKTRGQQVTLSCSPISGHRSVSWYQQTPGQGLQFLFEYFSETQRNKGNFPGRFSGRQFSNSRSEMNVSTLELGDSALYLCASSLELARDNEQFFGPGTRLTVL.

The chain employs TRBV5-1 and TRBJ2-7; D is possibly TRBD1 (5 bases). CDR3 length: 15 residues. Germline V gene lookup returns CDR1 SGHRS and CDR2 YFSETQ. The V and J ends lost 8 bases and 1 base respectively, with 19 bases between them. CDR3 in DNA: TGCGCCAGAACTTGGGGCCGCTCCCCTTCCTACGAGCAGTACTTC. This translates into CARTWGRSPSYEQYF.

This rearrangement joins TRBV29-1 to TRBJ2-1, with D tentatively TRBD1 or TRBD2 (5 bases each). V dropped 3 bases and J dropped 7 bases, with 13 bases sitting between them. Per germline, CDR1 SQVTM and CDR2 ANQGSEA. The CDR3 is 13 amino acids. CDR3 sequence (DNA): TGCAGCGTTGAGAGAGGGGCTGCAAATGAGCAGTTCTTC. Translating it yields CSVERGAANEQFF.